The 25 T cell receptor beta chains reported below all come from one sample, sequenced in a study of blood T cells in healthy people across ages. Alongside a J-beta primer mix, a sample-barcoded 5' primer served in a second PCR lasting roughly 7 to 12 cycles. TCRdb fed the 5' RACE reads into MiXCR, producing one record per CDR3 protein. Of about 1.4 million distinct CDR3 sequences in the sample, approximately 59% were seen once. The sample was blood. The receptors shown here come from a man aged 18-30 years in good health.

This CDR3 is CASSSYGQGGTEAFF. The DNA for the CDR3 is TGTGCCAGCAGCTCGTACGGACAGGGGGGCACTGAAGCTTTCTTT. The rearrangement links TRBV5-5 to TRBJ1-1; 10 nucleotides match TRBD1. Germline CDR1 is SGHKS and CDR2 is YYEKEE (reference sequence). This CDR3 region has 15 residues. The V and J ends lost 3 bases and 4 bases, in that order; junction bases with no gene match: 6.

The rearrangement uses TRBV20-1 and TRBJ2-7; D is uncertain. CDR1 and CDR2 from the germline V gene are DFQATT and SNEGSKA (reference sequence). The V end lost 1 base, the J end lost 2 bases, and 9 bases lay between the germline ends. CDR3 length: 13 amino acids. CDR3 bases: TGCAGTGCTAGAGTACAACATCCCTACGAGCAGTACTTC. Translation gives CSARVQHPYEQYF.

The count of this clonotype is one. V gene TRBV7-9 combines with J gene TRBJ2-3, with D perhaps TRBD1 (5 bases). This CDR3 comprises 19 residues. Trimming removed 5 bases at V and 2 bases at J, with 26 bases between. Germline V gives CDR1 SEHNR, CDR2 FQNEAQ (reference sequence). CDR3 bases: TGTGCCAGCAGCCGCAGGGTATCCCGTGGCAGTCACTACACAGATACGCAGTATTTT. Its translation is CASSRRVSRGSHYTDTQYF.

J is TRBJ1-2 and V is TRBV4-3; D is possibly TRBD1 (5 bases). The length of the CDR3 is 15 residues. V lost 2 bases to trimming and J lost 2 bases, with 12 bases between them. Per germline, CDR1 LGHNA and CDR2 YSLEER. CDR3 sequence: CASSQHKGFNYGYTF. The DNA of the CDR3 is TGCGCCAGCAGCCAACACAAGGGGTTCAACTATGGCTACACCTTC.

This chain links TRBV10-3 with TRBJ2-7; 8 nucleotides line up with TRBD1. The CDR3 contains 13 residues. After removal of 4 bases from V and 4 bases from J, the junction contained 3 bases not matched to a gene. In germline, CDR1 is ENHRY, CDR2 SYGVKD. The CDR3 sequence: CAISGQGWYEQYF. Written as DNA, the CDR3 is TGTGCCATCAGTGGACAGGGGTGGTACGAGCAGTACTTC.

The V gene is TRBV9, the J gene TRBJ1-2; tentatively, D is TRBD1 (6 bases). Per germline, CDR1 SGDLS and CDR2 YYNGEE. V lost 0 bases, J lost 1 base, and 13 bases lay in between. The CDR3 length is 16 residues. The CDR3 nucleotides are TGTGCCAGCAGCGTAGGACAGGCCGGCATTAACTATGGCTACACCTTC. Its translation: CASSVGQAGINYGYTF.

J is TRBJ2-7 and V is TRBV20-1; maybe TRBD1 (5 bases). Trimming removed 2 bases from V and 11 bases from J, with 19 bases in between. Germline V CDR1 and CDR2: DFQATT, SNEGSKA (reference sequence). The CDR3 sequence is 13 residues long. Written as DNA, the CDR3 is TGCAGTGCTAGACCCCGACAGCTACCCTACGAGTACTTC. This sequence encodes CSARPRQLPYEYF.

This clonotype occurred a few times. The chain is built from TRBV15 and TRBJ1-1; 8 bases map to TRBD1. This CDR3 region has 14 residues. Germline values: CDR1 LNHNV, CDR2 YYDKDF (reference sequence). Unmatched junction bases numbered 5, after V lost 5 bases and J lost 3 bases. The CDR3 is CATSLDRADTEAFF. CDR3 bases: TGTGCCACCAGCCTGGACAGGGCGGACACTGAAGCTTTCTTT.

The chain uses TRBV7-2 and TRBJ1-4; D is unresolved. The germline V gene encodes CDR1 SGHTA and CDR2 FQGNSA. The CDR3 sequence is 11 residues long. The V and J ends lost 2 bases and 10 bases respectively, with 5 bases between them. In DNA form, the CDR3 reads TGTGCCAGCAGCTTATTCGGAAAACTGTTTTTT. Translated: CASSLFGKLFF. Together with reference TRBV7-2 and TRBJ1-4, the CDR3 gives the full variable domain: GAGVSQSPSNKVTEKGKDVELRCDPISGHTALYWYRQSLGQGLEFLIYFQGNSAPDKSGLPSDRFSAERTGGSVSTLTIQRTQQEDSAVYLCASSLFGKLFFGSGTQLSVL.

This chain joins TRBV28 and TRBJ1-1, with 8 bases identical to TRBD1. The CDR3 extends over 14 amino acids. Germline CDR1 reads MDHEN; CDR2 reads SYDVKM. V lost 6 bases to trimming and J lost 1 base; unmatched junction nucleotides: 4. Here the CDR3 DNA reads TGTGCCAGCAGGCACAGGGGGGAGAACACTGAAGCTTTCTTT. This encodes CASRHRGENTEAFF.

The chain combines TRBV4-3 with TRBJ2-1; 11 nucleotides match TRBD1. The germline V gene has CDR1 LGHNA and CDR2 YSLEER. With 3 bases clipped from V and 8 bases from J, the junction kept 9 bases outside the gene matches. This CDR3 has 16 amino acids. The DNA of the CDR3 is TGCGCCAGCAGCCAGTTCCGGGACAGGGGGACCCATGAGCAGTTCTTC. It specifies CASSQFRDRGTHEQFF.

This clonotype was counted only a few times. The chain recombines TRBV20-1 with TRBJ1-4, with 7 bases that match TRBD1. The CDR3 sequence is 15 residues long. Germline V gene lookup returns CDR1 DFQATT and CDR2 SNEGSKA (reference sequence). Trimming took 6 bases from V and 8 from J; bases not matched to a gene: 15. DNA for the CDR3: TGCAGTGCCAGGACTTCCGGGACAGTCCGCGAAAAACTGTTTTTT. Its translation: CSARTSGTVREKLFF.

The rearrangement links TRBV7-8 to TRBJ2-1; tentative D call: TRBD1 (5 bases). The CDR3 runs to 12 residues. V lost 3 bases to trimming and J lost 9 bases, with 9 bases between them. Germline lookup yields CDR1 SGHVS and CDR2 FQNEAQ. The CDR3 sequence is CASSFEGVEQFF. In DNA form, the CDR3 reads TGTGCCAGCAGCTTCGAAGGGGTTGAGCAGTTCTTC.

The CDR3 coding sequence is TGTGCCAGCAGGGCAGACAGGGACAATGAGCAGTTCTTC. The encoded protein is CASRADRDNEQFF. This chain joins TRBV2 and TRBJ2-1; TRBD1 agrees at 7 bases. J gave up 5 bases and V 6 bases, and 4 bases lay outside the gene matches. The CDR3 extends over 13 amino acids. Looked up from germline, CDR1 is SNHLY and CDR2 is FYNNEI.

The rearrangement links TRBV4-2 to TRBJ2-5, with 8 bases that match TRBD2. The CDR3 is made up of 17 amino acids. After removal of 3 bases from V and 7 bases from J, the junction contained 16 bases not matched to a gene. Germline CDR1 LGHNA, CDR2 YNFKEQ. The CDR3 DNA follows: TGTGCCAGCAGCCATTATCTTGGGACTAGGGGGTTGGGGACCCAGTACTTC. Residues: CASSHYLGTRGLGTQYF.

This chain links TRBV29-1 with TRBJ2-3; 11 positions agree with TRBD1. J lost 4 bases, V lost 6 bases, and 9 bases had no gene match. The CDR3 is 15 residues long. Germline V lookup: CDR1 SQVTM, CDR2 ANQGSEA. The CDR3 sequence is CSVHRTGGRADTQYF. For the CDR3, the DNA is TGCAGCGTCCATCGGACAGGGGGCCGGGCAGATACGCAGTATTTT.

The chain has TRBV7-2 and TRBJ2-1, with 8 bases aligning to TRBD1. V was pared by 1 base and J by 6 bases, with 8 bases of the junction left unmatched. The CDR3 consists of 16 residues. Germline assignment: CDR1 SGHTA and CDR2 FQGNSA. The CDR3 reads CASSLDDRGRGNEQFF. CDR3 sequence (DNA): TGTGCCAGCAGCTTAGATGACAGGGGAAGGGGCAATGAGCAGTTCTTC.

J is TRBJ1-2 and V is TRBV4-1; perhaps TRBD1 as D (6 bases). Trimming removed 4 bases from V and 8 bases from J, with 26 bases in between. The germline V gene has CDR1 MGHRA and CDR2 YSYEKL. The CDR3 is 17 residues long. The CDR3 bases are TGCGCCAGCAGCCGAACGATACCGGGACACAATGCGGAGGGCTACACCTTC. Its translation is CASSRTIPGHNAEGYTF.

As regards this clonotype: A read error may account for a junction end that differs from germline. This rearrangement joins TRBV7-9 to TRBJ2-7; D not resolved. The CDR3 totals 13 residues. Germline V gene data show CDR1 as SEHNR and CDR2 as FQNEAQ (reference sequence). The CDR3 loop is CASSVAISYEQYF. The CDR3 DNA reads as TGTGCCAGCAGCGTAGCCATCTCCTACGAGCAGTACTTC.

J is TRBJ1-1 and V is TRBV5-6; no clear D. The CDR3 has 15 amino acids. Trimming shortened V by 0 bases and J by 7 bases, and 16 bases separated the two germline ends. Germline CDR1 SGHDT, CDR2 YYEEEE. CDR3: CASSLEQRRGDEAFF. CDR3 DNA sequence: TGTGCCAGCAGCTTGGAACAGAGGCGTGGGGATGAAGCTTTCTTT.

CDR3 residues: CASSQMHIDTGELFF. Here the CDR3 DNA reads TGTGCCAGCAGCCAGATGCACATCGATACCGGGGAGCTGTTTTTT. The chain is built from TRBV3-1 and TRBJ2-2; D gene unclear. Trimming shortened V by 3 bases and J by 5 bases, and 13 bases separated the two germline ends. CDR3 size: 15 residues. Germline assignment: CDR1 LGHDT and CDR2 YNNKEL (reference sequence).

In this sample, this clonotype turned up once. Because it lacks the conserved phenylalanine or tryptophan at the end, this CDR3 is likely a read error. The chain carries TRBV4-2 and TRBJ2-1; a weak D match, TRBD2 (6 bases). CDR3 length: 16 residues. Trimming left V 0 bases short and J 8 bases short, with 17 bases between. The germline V gene has CDR1 LGHNA and CDR2 YNFKEQ. The CDR3: CASSQEGTGVWDEQFV. The CDR3 DNA reads as TGTGCCAGCAGCCAAGAAGGGACGGGAGTCTGGGATGAGCAGTTCGTC.

CDR3 residues: CASSEARGTSLAKNIQYF. The DNA for the CDR3 is TGTGCCAGCAGTGAAGCGCGGGGGACGTCGCTAGCCAAAAACATTCAGTACTTC. The rearrangement joins TRBV6-1 to TRBJ2-4, with TRBD2 matching over 7 bases. CDR3 length: 18 amino acids. Germline V CDR1 and CDR2: MNHNS, SASEGT. V dropped 0 bases and J dropped 0; count of bases not matched to a gene: 8.

The chain recombines TRBV4-1 with TRBJ2-7, with 10 bases fitting TRBD2. Germline loops: CDR1 MGHRA, CDR2 YSYEKL. V trimming: 2 bases; J trimming: 3 bases; junction bases outside the gene matches: 7. The CDR3 loop spans 16 amino acids. The CDR3 DNA follows: TGCGCCAGCAGCCAACTAGCGGGAGTTTTTGGCTACGAGCAGTACTTC. Encoded protein: CASSQLAGVFGYEQYF.

This chain uses TRBV12-5 with TRBJ2-7; 11 bases line up with TRBD2. The CDR3 loop spans 16 amino acids. Looked up from germline, CDR1 is LGHNT and CDR2 is FRNRAP. J gave up 0 bases and V 4 bases, and 5 bases lay outside the gene matches. The CDR3 sequence is CASGSSTSGISYEQYF. Here the CDR3 DNA reads TGTGCTAGTGGTTCCTCGACTAGCGGGATCTCCTACGAGCAGTACTTC.